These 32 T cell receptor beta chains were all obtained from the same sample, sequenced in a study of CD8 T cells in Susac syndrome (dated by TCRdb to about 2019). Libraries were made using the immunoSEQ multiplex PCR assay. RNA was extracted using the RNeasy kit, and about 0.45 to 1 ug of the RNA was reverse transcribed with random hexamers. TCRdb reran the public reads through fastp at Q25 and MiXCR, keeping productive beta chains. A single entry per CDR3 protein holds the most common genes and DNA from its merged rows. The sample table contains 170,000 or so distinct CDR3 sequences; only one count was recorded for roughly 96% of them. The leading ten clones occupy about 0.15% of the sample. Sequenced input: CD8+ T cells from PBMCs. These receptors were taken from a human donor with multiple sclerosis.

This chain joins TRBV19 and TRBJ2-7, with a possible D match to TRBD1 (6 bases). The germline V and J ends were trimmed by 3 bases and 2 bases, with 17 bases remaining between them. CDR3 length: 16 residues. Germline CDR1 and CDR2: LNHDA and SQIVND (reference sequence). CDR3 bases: TGTGCCAGTAGTATGTCTCAGGGGAGCGTCCCCTACGAGCAGTACTTC. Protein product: CASSMSQGSVPYEQYF.

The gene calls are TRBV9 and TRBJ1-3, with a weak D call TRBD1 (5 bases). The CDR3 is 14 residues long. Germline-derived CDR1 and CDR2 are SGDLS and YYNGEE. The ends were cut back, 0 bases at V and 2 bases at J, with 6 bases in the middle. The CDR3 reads CASSVVGAGNTIYF. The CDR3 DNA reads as TGTGCCAGCAGCGTAGTAGGGGCTGGAAACACCATATATTTT.

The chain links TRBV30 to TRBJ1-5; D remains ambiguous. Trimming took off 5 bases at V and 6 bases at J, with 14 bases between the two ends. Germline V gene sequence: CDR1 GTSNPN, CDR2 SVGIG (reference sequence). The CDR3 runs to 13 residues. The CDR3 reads CAWSGESGQPQHF. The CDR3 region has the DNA TGTGCCTGGTCCGGGGAATCAGGTCAGCCCCAGCATTTT.

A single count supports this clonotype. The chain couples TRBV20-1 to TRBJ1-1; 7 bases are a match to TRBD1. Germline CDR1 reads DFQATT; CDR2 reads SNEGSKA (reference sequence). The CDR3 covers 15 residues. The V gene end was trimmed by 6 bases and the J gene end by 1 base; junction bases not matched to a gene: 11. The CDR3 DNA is TGCAGTGCCACCCCGTGGGACAGTGAGAACACTGAAGCTTTCTTT. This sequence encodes CSATPWDSENTEAFF.

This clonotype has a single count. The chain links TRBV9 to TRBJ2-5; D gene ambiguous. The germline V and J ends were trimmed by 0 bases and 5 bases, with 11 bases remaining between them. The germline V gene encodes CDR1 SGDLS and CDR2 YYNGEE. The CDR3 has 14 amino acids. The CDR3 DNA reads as TGTGCCAGCAGCGTAGATCACCTCCTCGAGACCCAGTACTTC. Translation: CASSVDHLLETQYF.

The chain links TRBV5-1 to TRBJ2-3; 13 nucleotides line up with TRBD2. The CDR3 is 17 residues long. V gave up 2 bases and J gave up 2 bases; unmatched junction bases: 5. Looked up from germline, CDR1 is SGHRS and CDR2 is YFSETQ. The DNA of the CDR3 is TGCGCCAGCAGCTTTCTGGGACTAGCGGGATCCACAGATACGCAGTATTTT. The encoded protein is CASSFLGLAGSTDTQYF.

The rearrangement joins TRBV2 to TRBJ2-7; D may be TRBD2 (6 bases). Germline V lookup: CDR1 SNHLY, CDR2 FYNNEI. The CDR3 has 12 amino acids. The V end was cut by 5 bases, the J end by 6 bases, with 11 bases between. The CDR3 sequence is CASSPGTLEQYF. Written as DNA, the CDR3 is TGTGCCAGCAGTCCCGGGACTCTCGAGCAGTACTTC.

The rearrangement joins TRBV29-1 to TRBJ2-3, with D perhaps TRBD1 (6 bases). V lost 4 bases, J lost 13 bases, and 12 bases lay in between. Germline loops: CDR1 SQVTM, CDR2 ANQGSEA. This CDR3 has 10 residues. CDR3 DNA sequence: TGCAGCGTTGTTGGGGGCGCTAAGTATTTT. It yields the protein CSVVGGAKYF.

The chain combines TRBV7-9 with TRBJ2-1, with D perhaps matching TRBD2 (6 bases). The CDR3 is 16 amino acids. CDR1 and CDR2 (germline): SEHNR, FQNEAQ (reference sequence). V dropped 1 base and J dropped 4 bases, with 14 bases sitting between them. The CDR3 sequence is CASSLVSGAGYNEQFF. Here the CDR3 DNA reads TGTGCCAGCAGCTTAGTGTCCGGGGCGGGATACAATGAGCAGTTCTTC.

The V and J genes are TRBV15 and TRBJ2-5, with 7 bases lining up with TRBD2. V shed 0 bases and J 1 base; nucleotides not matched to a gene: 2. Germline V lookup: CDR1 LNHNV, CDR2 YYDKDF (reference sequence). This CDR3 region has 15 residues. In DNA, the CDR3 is TGTGCCACCAGCAGAGAAGCGGGGCTCCAAGAGACCCAGTACTTC. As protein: CATSREAGLQETQYF.

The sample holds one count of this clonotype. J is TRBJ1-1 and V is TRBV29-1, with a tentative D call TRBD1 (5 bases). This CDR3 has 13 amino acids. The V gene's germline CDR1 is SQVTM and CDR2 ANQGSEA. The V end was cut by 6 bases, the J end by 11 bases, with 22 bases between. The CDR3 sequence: CSVLRDGRLWAFF. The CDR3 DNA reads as TGCAGCGTCCTACGGGACGGCCGTTTGTGGGCTTTCTTT.

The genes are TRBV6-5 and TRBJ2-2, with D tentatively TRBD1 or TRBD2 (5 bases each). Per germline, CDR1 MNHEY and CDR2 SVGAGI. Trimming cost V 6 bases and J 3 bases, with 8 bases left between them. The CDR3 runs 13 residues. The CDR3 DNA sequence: TGTGCCAGCAGGGGACGTTACACCGGGGAGCTGTTTTTT. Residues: CASRGRYTGELFF.

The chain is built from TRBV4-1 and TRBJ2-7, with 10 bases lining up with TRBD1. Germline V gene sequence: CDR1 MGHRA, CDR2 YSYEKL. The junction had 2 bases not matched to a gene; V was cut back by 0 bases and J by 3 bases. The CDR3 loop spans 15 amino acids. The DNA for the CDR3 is TGCGCCAGCAGCCAAGAAAGGACAGGGGGCTACGAGCAGTACTTC. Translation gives CASSQERTGGYEQYF.

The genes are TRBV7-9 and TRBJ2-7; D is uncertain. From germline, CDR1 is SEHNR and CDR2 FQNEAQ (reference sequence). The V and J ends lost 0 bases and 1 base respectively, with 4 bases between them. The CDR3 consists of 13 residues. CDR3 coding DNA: TGTGCCAGCAGCTTAGCACAGTCCTACGAGCAGTACTTC. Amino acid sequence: CASSLAQSYEQYF.

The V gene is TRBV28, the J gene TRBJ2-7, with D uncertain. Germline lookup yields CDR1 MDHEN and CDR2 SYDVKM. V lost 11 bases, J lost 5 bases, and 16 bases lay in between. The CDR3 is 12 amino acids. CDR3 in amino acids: CAGNKAVDEQYF. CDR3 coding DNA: TGTGCCGGAAACAAGGCTGTGGACGAGCAGTACTTC.

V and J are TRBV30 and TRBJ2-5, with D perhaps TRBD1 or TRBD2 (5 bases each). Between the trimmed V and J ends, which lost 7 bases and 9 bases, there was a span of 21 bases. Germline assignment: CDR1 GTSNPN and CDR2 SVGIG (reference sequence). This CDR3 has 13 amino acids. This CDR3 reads CASLWDGHGAQYF. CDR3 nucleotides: TGTGCCTCGCTCTGGGACGGCCATGGGGCCCAGTACTTC.

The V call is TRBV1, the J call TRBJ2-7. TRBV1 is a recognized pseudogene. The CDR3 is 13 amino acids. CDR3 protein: CTSSQAVALEQYF. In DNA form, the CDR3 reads TGCACCAGCAGCCAAGCCGTAGCCCTCGAGCAGTACTTC.

Here the CDR3 reads CSVRAVGSYEQYF. The CDR3 DNA is TGCAGTGTTCGGGCTGTTGGTTCCTACGAGCAGTACTTC. The chain is built from TRBV29-1 and TRBJ2-7; D gene ambiguous. This CDR3 comprises 13 residues. The germline V gene encodes CDR1 SQVTM and CDR2 ANQGSEA.

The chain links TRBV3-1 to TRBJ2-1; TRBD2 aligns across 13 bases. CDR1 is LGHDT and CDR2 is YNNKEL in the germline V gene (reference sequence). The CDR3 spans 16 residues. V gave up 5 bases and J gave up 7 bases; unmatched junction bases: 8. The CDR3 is CASSIGLAGVGNEQFF. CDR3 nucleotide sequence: TGTGCCAGCAGCATCGGACTAGCGGGAGTAGGTAATGAGCAGTTCTTC.

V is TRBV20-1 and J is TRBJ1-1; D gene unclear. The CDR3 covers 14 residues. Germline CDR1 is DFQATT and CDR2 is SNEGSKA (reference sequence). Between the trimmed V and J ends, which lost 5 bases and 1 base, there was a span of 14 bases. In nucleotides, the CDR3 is TGCAGTGCTGCCCTGGGAGGATGGAACACTGAAGCTTTCTTT. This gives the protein CSAALGGWNTEAFF.

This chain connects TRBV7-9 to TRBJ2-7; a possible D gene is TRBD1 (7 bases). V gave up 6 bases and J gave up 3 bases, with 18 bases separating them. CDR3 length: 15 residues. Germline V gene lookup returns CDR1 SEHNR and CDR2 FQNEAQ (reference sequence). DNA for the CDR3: TGTGCCAGCAGAGCGGGCCGGGACAGCTACTACGAGCAGTACTTC. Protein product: CASRAGRDSYYEQYF.

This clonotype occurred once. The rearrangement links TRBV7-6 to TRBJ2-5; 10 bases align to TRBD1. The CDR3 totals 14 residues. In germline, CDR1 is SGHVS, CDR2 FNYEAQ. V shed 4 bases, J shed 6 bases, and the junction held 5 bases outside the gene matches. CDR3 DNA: TGTGCCAGCAGCTCCGGACAGGGGGGGAAGACCCAGTACTTC. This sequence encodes CASSSGQGGKTQYF.

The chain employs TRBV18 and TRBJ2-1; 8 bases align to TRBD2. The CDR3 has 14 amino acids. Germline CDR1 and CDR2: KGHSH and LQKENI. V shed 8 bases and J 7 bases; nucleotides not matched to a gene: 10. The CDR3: CASRSRAGVNEQFF. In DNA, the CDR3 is TGTGCCAGCCGAAGTCGAGCGGGAGTGAATGAGCAGTTCTTC.

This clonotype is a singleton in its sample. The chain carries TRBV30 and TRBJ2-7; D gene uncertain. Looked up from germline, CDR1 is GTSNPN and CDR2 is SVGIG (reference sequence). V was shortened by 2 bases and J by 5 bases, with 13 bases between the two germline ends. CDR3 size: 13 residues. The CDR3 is CAWSSEGPDEQYF. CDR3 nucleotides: TGTGCCTGGAGTAGTGAAGGGCCTGACGAGCAGTACTTC.

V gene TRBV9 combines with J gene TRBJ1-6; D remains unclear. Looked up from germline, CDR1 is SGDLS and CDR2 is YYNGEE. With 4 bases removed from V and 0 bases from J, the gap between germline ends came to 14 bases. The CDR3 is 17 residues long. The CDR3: CASSPWGGSSYNSPLHF. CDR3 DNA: TGTGCCAGCAGCCCCTGGGGAGGAAGCTCCTATAATTCACCCCTCCACTTT.

The CDR3 sequence is CASSVSGGRTDEQFF. Written as DNA, the CDR3 is TGTGCCAGCAGCGTTAGCGGGGGCCGGACGGATGAGCAGTTCTTC. The chain combines TRBV9 with TRBJ2-1, with TRBD2 matching over 9 bases. The CDR3 extends over 15 amino acids. Germline CDR1 reads SGDLS; CDR2 reads YYNGEE. Trimming cost V 2 bases and J 8 bases; bases outside gene matches: 8.

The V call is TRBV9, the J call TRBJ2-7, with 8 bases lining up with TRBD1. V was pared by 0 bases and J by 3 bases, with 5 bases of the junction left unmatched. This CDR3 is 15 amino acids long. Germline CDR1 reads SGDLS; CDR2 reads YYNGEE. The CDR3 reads CASSVGQGAYYEQYF. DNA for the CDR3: TGTGCCAGCAGCGTAGGTCAGGGGGCTTACTACGAGCAGTACTTC.

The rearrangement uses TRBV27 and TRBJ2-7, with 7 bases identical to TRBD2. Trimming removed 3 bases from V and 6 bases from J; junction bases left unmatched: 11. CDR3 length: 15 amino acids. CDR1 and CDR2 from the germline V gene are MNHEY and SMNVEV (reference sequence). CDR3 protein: CASSLGWREFREQYF. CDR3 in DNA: TGTGCCAGCAGTTTGGGCTGGCGGGAGTTCCGCGAGCAGTACTTC.

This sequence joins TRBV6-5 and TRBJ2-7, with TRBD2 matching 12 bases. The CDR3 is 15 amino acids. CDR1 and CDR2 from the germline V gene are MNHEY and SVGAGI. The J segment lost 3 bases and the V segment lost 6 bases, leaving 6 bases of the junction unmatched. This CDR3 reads CASSSGTSGYYEQYF. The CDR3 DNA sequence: TGTGCCAGCAGCTCCGGGACTAGCGGGTACTACGAGCAGTACTTC.

Written as DNA, the CDR3 is TGTGCCAGCAGTGGACTAGCTTCTAAATACGGGGAGCTGTTTTTT. Its translation: CASSGLASKYGELFF. The V and J genes are TRBV2 and TRBJ2-2; TRBD2 matches 7 bases. With V trimmed by 4 bases and J by 7 bases, 9 bases remained unmatched. This CDR3 comprises 15 residues. CDR1 is SNHLY and CDR2 is FYNNEI in the germline V gene.

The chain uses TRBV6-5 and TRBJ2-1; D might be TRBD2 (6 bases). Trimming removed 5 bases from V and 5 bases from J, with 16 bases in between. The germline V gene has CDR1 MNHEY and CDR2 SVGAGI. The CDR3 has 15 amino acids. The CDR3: CASSTTSSRNNEQFF. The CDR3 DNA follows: TGTGCCAGCAGTACCACTAGCTCTCGAAACAATGAGCAGTTCTTC.

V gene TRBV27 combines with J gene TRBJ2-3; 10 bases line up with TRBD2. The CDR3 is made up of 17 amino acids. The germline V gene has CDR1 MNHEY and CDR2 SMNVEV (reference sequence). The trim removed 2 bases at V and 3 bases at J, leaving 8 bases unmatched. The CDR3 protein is CASSLGLAGASTDTQYF. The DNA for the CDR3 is TGTGCCAGCAGTTTAGGGCTAGCGGGGGCCTCAACAGATACGCAGTATTTT.